This TCR beta chain was captured in a study of CD4+ T cells in melanoma. Study-wide points: A reported correlation linked neoantigen-specific CD4+ T cells to CD8+, macrophage and B cell function. Reportedly, melanoma neoantigen-specific CD4+ T cells showed varied differentiation states.

Assay: immunoSEQ multiplex PCR; the TCRdb copy retains only in-frame clones and omits some. The sample yields around 100,000 clones, around 93% seen once. CDR3 size: 13 residues. Germline V lookup: CDR1 SQVTM, CDR2 ANQGSEA. V was clipped by 5 bases and J by 2 bases, with 12 bases between them. A remark on this clone: What it binds is not known.

The sample comprised peripheral blood. J is TRBJ2-5 and V is TRBV29-1; D tentatively fits TRBD1 or TRBD2 (5 bases each). This TCR came from a human donor with melanoma. DNA of the CDR3: TGCAGCGTTCCTCGGGACCTTCAAGAGACCCAGTACTTC. Encoded protein: CSVPRDLQETQYF.